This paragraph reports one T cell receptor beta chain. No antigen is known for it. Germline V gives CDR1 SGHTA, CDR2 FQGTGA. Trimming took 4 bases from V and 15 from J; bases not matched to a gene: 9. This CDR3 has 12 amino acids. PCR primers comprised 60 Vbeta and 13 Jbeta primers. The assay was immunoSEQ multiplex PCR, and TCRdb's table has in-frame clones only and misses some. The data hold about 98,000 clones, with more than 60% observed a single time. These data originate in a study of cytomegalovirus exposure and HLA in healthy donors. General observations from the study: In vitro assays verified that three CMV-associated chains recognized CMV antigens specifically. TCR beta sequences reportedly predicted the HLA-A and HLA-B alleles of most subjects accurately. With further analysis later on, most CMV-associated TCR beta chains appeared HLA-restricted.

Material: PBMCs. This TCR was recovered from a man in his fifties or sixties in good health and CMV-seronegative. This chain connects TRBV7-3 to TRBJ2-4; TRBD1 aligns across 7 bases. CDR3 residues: CASSSTGTALYF. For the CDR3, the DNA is TGTGCCAGCAGCTCTACGGGGACAGCCTTGTACTTC.